Presented here are 31 T cell receptor beta chains from one specimen sequenced in a study of human T cells and chemical hapten exposure (dated by TCRdb to about 2021). Library construction relied on RACE. Sequencing used a NextSeq 500. Using fastp trimming at Q25 and MiXCR clonotype assembly, TCRdb reanalyzed the public sequencing data and kept in-frame beta chains. Every entry covers one CDR3 protein and lists the most common genes and DNA from its rows. The sample table contains a few hundred thousand distinct CDR3 sequences; only one count was recorded for around 7.7% of them. Together, the top ten hold more than 1% of the sample. Taken with the paper, the label for time point translates to: pre-sensitization, week 0. Interpreted using the paper, the treatment or condition label stands for: therapeutic diphenylcyclopropenone sensitization with weekly scalp DPC. The specimen was whole blood, collected in connection with sensitization to the hapten diphenylcyclopropenone (DPC). These receptor sequences come from a man aged 18 to 29 with alopecia areata. Some clones in this sample may be carry-over from other donors' samples.

A few counts support this clonotype. The chain couples TRBV5-1 to TRBJ2-1; the D gene is possibly TRBD1 (6 bases). With 2 bases removed from V and 6 bases from J, the gap between germline ends came to 9 bases. The CDR3 extends over 13 amino acids. In germline, CDR1 is SGHRS, CDR2 YFSETQ. CDR3 in amino acids: CASSFSGVNEQFF. The DNA of the CDR3 is TGCGCCAGCAGCTTCTCAGGGGTCAATGAGCAGTTCTTC.

On this clonotype itself: Because it lacks the conserved phenylalanine or tryptophan at the end, this CDR3 is likely a read error. CDR3 DNA sequence: TGTGCCAGCAGCTTAGCGAACCAGGGCGCAGCTTTCCTT. Translating it yields CASSLANQGAAFL. This sequence joins TRBV7-9 and TRBJ1-1; a possible D gene is TRBD1 (5 bases). The CDR3 totals 13 residues. Trimming shortened V by 0 bases and J by 10 bases, and 12 bases separated the two germline ends. The germline V gene encodes CDR1 SEHNR and CDR2 FQNEAQ (reference sequence).

The table lists this clonotype with many counts. This chain joins TRBV4-1 and TRBJ1-5, with unresolved D. Germline values: CDR1 MGHRA, CDR2 YSYEKL. The V gene lost 2 bases and the J gene lost 7 bases, with 15 bases spanning the gap. The CDR3 is 15 residues long. CDR3 sequence (DNA): TGCGCCAGCAGCCAACCCACCCTACTTAGCCAGCCCCAGCATTTT. This encodes CASSQPTLLSQPQHF.

This clonotype was observed a handful of times. V usage is TRBV28 and J usage is TRBJ1-6; possibly TRBD1 for D (5 bases). The CDR3 is 17 residues long. V was trimmed by 4 bases and J by 9 bases, leaving 22 bases between them. Germline values: CDR1 MDHEN, CDR2 SYDVKM. The CDR3 DNA reads as TGTGCCAGCAGTTCAGGGCTTGAGTCTAGGCGGTCTTCACCCCTCCACTTT. Its protein is CASSSGLESRRSSPLHF.

The V call is TRBV6-5, the J call TRBJ1-5; perhaps TRBD1 as D (6 bases). V lost 8 bases, J lost 7 bases, and 18 bases lay in between. The CDR3 contains 14 residues. Looked up from germline, CDR1 is MNHEY and CDR2 is SVGAGI. The CDR3 sequence is CASQRGGRDQPQHF. The CDR3, as DNA: TGTGCCAGCCAGAGGGGGGGTAGGGACCAGCCCCAGCATTTT.

This clonotype was seen a few times. V and J are TRBV12-3 or TRBV12-4 and TRBJ2-2; 8 nucleotides match TRBD1. This CDR3 region has 15 residues. With V trimmed by 5 bases and J by 5 bases, 7 bases remained unmatched. The CDR3 loop reads CASSPTGVGTGELFF. CDR3 DNA sequence: TGTGCCAGCAGTCCGACAGGGGTCGGGACCGGGGAGCTGTTTTTT.

The chain uses TRBV6-2 or TRBV6-3 and TRBJ2-1, with TRBD1 matching 12 bases. Germline CDR1 reads MNHEY; CDR2 reads SVGEGT. This CDR3 has 15 amino acids. The V gene end was trimmed by 6 bases and the J gene end by 7 bases; junction bases not matched to a gene: 7. CDR3 DNA: TGTGCCAGCAGAAAAAGGGACAGGGGGCGGAATGAGCAGTTCTTC. This encodes CASRKRDRGRNEQFF.

This clonotype has more than one count but fewer than ten. This chain links TRBV6-2 or TRBV6-3 with TRBJ1-2; possibly TRBD1 for D (6 bases). This CDR3 contains 16 residues. Looked up from germline, CDR1 is MNHEY and CDR2 is SVGEGT. Deletions cut 5 bases from V and 2 bases from J, with 18 bases between. The CDR3, as DNA: TGTGCCAGCAGTAAAACCGGGACAACCCGAAACTATGGCTACACCTTC. Protein: CASSKTGTTRNYGYTF.

This chain uses TRBV5-1 with TRBJ2-3; a possible D gene is TRBD2 (6 bases). V gave up 2 bases and J gave up 2 bases, with 18 bases separating them. The CDR3 is 17 amino acids. Germline V gene data show CDR1 as SGHRS and CDR2 as YFSETQ. The DNA of the CDR3 is TGCGCCAGCAGCTTTGGATCCCGGGGGACTTACACAGATACGCAGTATTTT. Amino acids: CASSFGSRGTYTDTQYF.

This clonotype was counted many times. CDR3 loop: CASSLNADREKLFF. The CDR3 nucleotides are TGTGCCAGCAGCTTAAATGCGGACCGGGAAAAACTGTTTTTT. The gene calls are TRBV7-6 and TRBJ1-4; no reliable D call. This CDR3 has 14 residues. V gave up 2 bases and J gave up 8 bases, with 12 bases separating them. CDR1 and CDR2 from the germline V gene are SGHVS and FNYEAQ.

The sample holds many counts of this clonotype. This chain joins TRBV28 and TRBJ2-7; 8 bases map to TRBD1. After removal of 6 bases from V and 2 bases from J, the junction contained 6 bases not matched to a gene. Germline CDR1 MDHEN, CDR2 SYDVKM. The CDR3 is 14 residues long. Here the CDR3 DNA reads TGTGCCAGCAGCTCAGGGGGCGAAGCCTACGAGCAGTACTTC. It translates to CASSSGGEAYEQYF.

The chain combines TRBV11-2 with TRBJ1-2; D remains ambiguous. This CDR3 is 14 amino acids long. V was pared by 10 bases and J by 4 bases, with 19 bases between. The germline V gene encodes CDR1 SGHAT and CDR2 FQNNGV. CDR3 sequence: CATKRPALTYGYTF. Here the CDR3 DNA reads TGTGCCACCAAACGTCCGGCGCTAACCTATGGCTACACCTTC.

This clonotype appeared many times. The chain has TRBV20-1 and TRBJ2-7; no reliable D call. The CDR3 totals 8 residues. The germline CDR1 and CDR2 sequences are DFQATT and SNEGSKA (reference sequence). V was pared by 8 bases and J by 6 bases, with 5 bases between. CDR3 sequence: CSTLEQYV. The CDR3 DNA reads as TGCAGTACCCTCGAGCAGTACGTC.

The gene calls are TRBV7-9 and TRBJ1-5; a weak D match, TRBD1 (5 bases). With 3 bases removed from V and 3 bases from J, the gap between germline ends came to 12 bases. The length of the CDR3 is 15 residues. Germline values: CDR1 SEHNR, CDR2 FQNEAQ (reference sequence). CDR3: CASSFTGANNQPQHF. As DNA, the CDR3 is TGTGCCAGCAGCTTCACCGGGGCGAACAATCAGCCCCAGCATTTT.

The chain links TRBV20-1 to TRBJ2-5, with D possibly TRBD1 on 5 matching bases. Germline V CDR1 and CDR2: DFQATT, SNEGSKA (reference sequence). Trimming pared 0 bases from V and 7 bases from J, leaving 12 bases between. The CDR3 has 13 residues. The CDR3 loop reads CSARDMQGGTQYF. CDR3 sequence (DNA): TGCAGTGCTAGAGATATGCAGGGTGGGACCCAGTACTTC.

This clonotype was recorded a few times. The chain has TRBV5-1 and TRBJ1-1; D remains unclear. This CDR3 spans 13 amino acids. The V end lost 4 bases, the J end lost 3 bases, and 10 bases lay between the germline ends. Germline V gives CDR1 SGHRS, CDR2 YFSETQ. The CDR3 region is CASSPGSYTEAFF. The DNA of the CDR3 is TGCGCCAGCAGCCCCGGGAGTTACACTGAAGCTTTCTTT.

CDR3 DNA sequence: TGTGCCATCAGTGGGGGTCAGGGGAATATGAACACTGAAGCTTTCTTT. Its protein is CAISGGQGNMNTEAFF. This chain links TRBV10-3 with TRBJ1-1; possible D gene TRBD1, 6 bases. Germline values: CDR1 ENHRY, CDR2 SYGVKD. The CDR3 has 16 amino acids. Trimming pared 4 bases from V and 0 bases from J, leaving 15 bases between.

The chain couples TRBV7-2 to TRBJ2-4, with a tentative D call TRBD2 (5 bases). The length of the CDR3 is 13 residues. V lost 5 bases and J lost 4, with 9 bases in between. The germline V gene has CDR1 SGHTA and CDR2 FQGNSA. The CDR3 sequence is CASSDGIKNIQYF. The CDR3 bases are TGTGCCAGCAGCGACGGGATAAAAAACATTCAGTACTTC.

This clonotype was seen more than once but under ten times. The chain recombines TRBV9 with TRBJ1-5, with 7 bases fitting TRBD1. CDR1 and CDR2 (germline): SGDLS, YYNGEE. V dropped 4 bases and J dropped 0; count of bases not matched to a gene: 13. The CDR3 has 18 amino acids. The CDR3 sequence: CASSSRQGPHISNQPQHF. CDR3 DNA sequence: TGTGCCAGCAGCTCCAGACAGGGACCTCACATTAGCAATCAGCCCCAGCATTTT.

The rearrangement uses TRBV28 and TRBJ2-7; maybe TRBD2 (5 bases). CDR1 and CDR2 from the germline V gene are MDHEN and SYDVKM. The CDR3 has 14 amino acids. The V end lost 7 bases, the J end lost 2 bases, and 15 bases lay between the germline ends. The CDR3 loop is CASTALGRTYEQYF. Written as DNA, the CDR3 is TGTGCCAGCACCGCCCTGGGGAGAACCTACGAGCAGTACTTC.

This clonotype was counted at least ten times. This chain uses TRBV29-1 with TRBJ2-1, with TRBD2 as a possible D gene (6 bases). The CDR3 has 11 amino acids. Per germline, CDR1 SQVTM and CDR2 ANQGSEA. V dropped 6 bases and J dropped 9 bases, with 12 bases sitting between them. CDR3 coding DNA: TGCAGCGTCGGGGGAGGTGTTGAGCAGTTCTTC. Its protein is CSVGGGVEQFF.

This clonotype was counted only a few times. This chain uses TRBV7-3 with TRBJ2-1, with TRBD2 as a possible D gene (7 bases). Germline values: CDR1 SGHTA, CDR2 FQGTGA. V lost 1 base to trimming and J lost 4 bases, with 14 bases between them. The CDR3 loop spans 16 amino acids. The CDR3 loop reads CASSLRAGATYNEQFF. Written as DNA, the CDR3 is TGTGCCAGCAGCTTAAGGGCGGGGGCCACGTACAATGAGCAGTTCTTC.

This clonotype was detected a few times. V usage is TRBV7-9 and J usage is TRBJ2-7, with a tentative D call TRBD2 (7 bases). CDR1 SEHNR and CDR2 FQNEAQ come from the germline V gene (reference sequence). V dropped 5 bases and J dropped 4 bases, with 12 bases sitting between them. The CDR3 extends over 13 amino acids. CDR3 DNA sequence: TGTGCCAGCAGCCCCGGGGGGCTGTACGAGCAGTACTTC. This gives the protein CASSPGGLYEQYF. The variable domain in full, with the rest retrieved from reference TRBV7-9 and TRBJ2-7, is DTGVSQNPRHKITKRGQNVTFRCDPISEHNRLYWYRQTLGQGPEFLTYFQNEAQLEKSRLLSDRFSAERPKGSFSTLEIQRTEQGDSAMYLCASSPGGLYEQYFGPGTRLTVT.

The genes are TRBV7-9 and TRBJ1-4, with 10 bases that match TRBD1. This CDR3 contains 14 residues. After removal of 6 bases from V and 8 bases from J, the junction contained 6 bases not matched to a gene. The germline gives CDR1 SEHNR, CDR2 FQNEAQ (reference sequence). CDR3 DNA: TGTGCCAGCAGGCGACAGGGGGCAGAGGAAAAACTGTTTTTT. Its translation is CASRRQGAEEKLFF.

This clonotype was counted between two and nine times. V is TRBV12-3 or TRBV12-4 and J is TRBJ1-1; TRBD1 is a possible D gene (5 bases). The CDR3 extends over 13 amino acids. V lost 7 bases, J lost 3 bases, and 12 bases lay in between. In DNA form, the CDR3 reads TGTGCCAGCATCATCGGGACGCACACTGAAGCTTTCTTT. Translation: CASIIGTHTEAFF.

The chain carries TRBV12-3 or TRBV12-4 and TRBJ1-2; D is possibly TRBD1 (6 bases). The V and J ends lost 7 bases and 7 bases respectively, with 16 bases between them. The CDR3 loop spans 13 amino acids. The CDR3 protein is CASTRDKAFGYTF. The CDR3 DNA sequence: TGTGCCAGCACCCGGGACAAGGCCTTTGGCTACACCTTC.

This clonotype was observed many times. The chain uses TRBV5-1 and TRBJ2-7, with D maybe TRBD1 (5 bases). The CDR3 loop spans 16 amino acids. Germline CDR1 and CDR2: SGHRS and YFSETQ. Trimming removed 0 bases from V and 1 base from J, with 14 bases in between. Here the CDR3 reads CASSLDPQGSSYEQYF. CDR3 bases: TGCGCCAGCAGCTTGGACCCCCAGGGATCGTCCTACGAGCAGTACTTC. The full variable domain, its missing parts supplied by reference TRBV5-1 and TRBJ2-7, is KAGVTQTPRYLIKTRGQQVTLSCSPISGHRSVSWYQQTPGQGLQFLFEYFSETQRNKGNFPGRFSGRQFSNSRSEMNVSTLELGDSALYLCASSLDPQGSSYEQYFGPGTRLTVT.

This clonotype showed up just a few times. This chain links TRBV19 with TRBJ1-1; perhaps TRBD1 as D (5 bases). The germline gives CDR1 LNHDA, CDR2 SQIVND (reference sequence). Between the trimmed V and J ends, which lost 5 bases and 4 bases, there was a span of 14 bases. This CDR3 is built from 14 residues. CDR3 nucleotide sequence: TGTGCCAGTAGTGCTAGTGGCGGGGGCACTGAAGCTTTCTTT. As protein: CASSASGGGTEAFF.

The table lists this clonotype with a few counts. CDR3 in DNA: TGTGCCAGCAGTTACGACCGATTGTTGGCTAGTACGAATGACGCGGAGACCCAGTACTTC. Translated, it gives CASSYDRLLASTNDAETQYF. The chain combines TRBV6-2 or TRBV6-3 with TRBJ2-5; D call uncertain. V lost 2 bases and J 5 bases, leaving 30 bases between the germline ends. Germline CDR1 reads MNHEY; CDR2 reads SVGEGT. The CDR3 spans 20 residues.

The chain carries TRBV4-3 and TRBJ2-4; 9 bases agree with TRBD2. CDR1 is LGHNA and CDR2 is YSLEER in the germline V gene. CDR3 length: 19 residues. V dropped 0 bases and J dropped 3; count of bases not matched to a gene: 12. The CDR3 nucleotides read TGCGCCAGCAGCCAAGAATCCAGCGGGGGGCCTCGGGTCAAAAACATTCAGTACTTC. Protein: CASSQESSGGPRVKNIQYF.

This clonotype was detected a few times. The CDR3 DNA reads as TGTGCCAGCAGTTGGGGTGGTAGCAGAGACTGGGAGCAGTACTTC. It is translated as CASSWGGSRDWEQYF. The chain uses TRBV27 and TRBJ2-7; D not certain. Trimming shortened V by 4 bases and J by 7 bases, and 20 bases separated the two germline ends. The CDR3 has 15 residues. CDR1 is MNHEY and CDR2 is SMNVEV in the germline V gene (reference sequence).